One and the same sample provided the 20 T cell receptor beta chains below, sequenced in a study of T cell responses to AZD1222 COVID-19 vaccine. The assay was immunoSEQ multiplex PCR, and TCRdb's table has in-frame clones only and misses some. Of under 110,000 clones in the sample, about 90% were seen once. The sample in question was peripheral blood, obtained 28 days after the second AZD1222 dose. The receptors originated from an adult who received the AZD1222 COVID-19 vaccine.

The rearrangement uses TRBV7-8 and TRBJ1-6, with 8 bases identical to TRBD1. The CDR3 totals 20 residues. J was trimmed by 7 bases and V by 1 base; bases with no gene match: 18. Germline values: CDR1 SGHVS, CDR2 FQNEAQ. DNA for the CDR3: TGTGCCAGCAGCTTAGGGCAGTGGGACAGGCGACTATCGGGGAATTCACCCCTCCACTTT. Translation gives CASSLGQWDRRLSGNSPLHF. The full variable domain, with the rest looked up from reference TRBV7-8 and TRBJ1-6, is GAGVSQSPRYKVAKRGQDVALRCDPISGHVSLFWYQQALGQGPEFLTYFQNEAQLDKSGLPSDRFFAERPEGSVSTLKIQRTQQEDSAVYLCASSLGQWDRRLSGNSPLHFGNGTRLTVT.

V and J are TRBV4-2 and TRBJ2-3; D uncertain. CDR1 is LGHNA and CDR2 is YNFKEQ in the germline V gene. V lost 0 bases and J lost 2, with 6 bases in between. This CDR3 contains 14 residues. CDR3 in amino acids: CASSQEGYTDTQYF. DNA of the CDR3: TGTGCCAGCAGCCAAGAGGGGTACACAGATACGCAGTATTTT.

V usage is TRBV18 and J usage is TRBJ2-1; TRBD1 aligns across 8 bases. The trim removed 2 bases at V and 6 bases at J, leaving 12 bases unmatched. Germline V gene lookup returns CDR1 KGHSH and CDR2 LQKENI. The CDR3 loop spans 17 amino acids. The CDR3 bases are TGTGCCAGCTCACCAAGAGGACAGGGCCAAGGAACCAATGAGCAGTTCTTC. It translates to CASSPRGQGQGTNEQFF.

The rearrangement joins TRBV12-3 or TRBV12-4 to TRBJ2-7; D is unresolved. V lost 4 bases and J lost 0, with 4 bases in between. The CDR3 contains 12 residues. CDR3 nucleotides: TGTGCCAGCAGTTGGCACTCCTACGAGCAGTACTTC. Translated: CASSWHSYEQYF.

The chain couples TRBV7-3 to TRBJ2-2; 9 bases align to TRBD1. V shed 5 bases, J shed 4 bases, and the junction held 5 bases outside the gene matches. The CDR3 has 15 residues. Per germline, CDR1 SGHTA and CDR2 FQGTGA. The CDR3: CASSPRQGVTGELFF. CDR3 bases: TGTGCCAGCAGCCCCCGACAGGGGGTCACCGGGGAGCTGTTTTTT.

The rearrangement links TRBV27 to TRBJ1-5; D uncertain. Germline assignment: CDR1 MNHEY and CDR2 SMNVEV (reference sequence). This CDR3 spans 15 amino acids. V gave up 7 bases and J gave up 0 bases, with 13 bases separating them. The CDR3 sequence is CASTLNPYSNQPQHF. CDR3 nucleotides: TGTGCCAGCACCCTAAACCCCTATAGCAATCAGCCCCAGCATTTT.

This clone was picked up one time. The chain joins TRBV30 to TRBJ2-3, with TRBD2 identical over 8 bases. The germline CDR1 and CDR2 sequences are GTSNPN and SVGIG (reference sequence). The J segment lost 4 bases and the V segment lost 0 bases, leaving 3 bases of the junction unmatched. There are 14 residues in the CDR3. CDR3 residues: CAWSVSGGADTQYF. The CDR3 region has the DNA TGTGCCTGGAGTGTCAGCGGGGGCGCAGATACGCAGTATTTT.

The chain carries TRBV6-5 and TRBJ2-1; 8 bases fit TRBD2. Germline CDR1 MNHEY, CDR2 SVGAGI. V shed 6 bases and J 6 bases; nucleotides not matched to a gene: 7. This CDR3 has 14 amino acids. The CDR3 nucleotides are TGTGCCAGCAGGATAACCGGGACTAGCAATGAGCAGTTCTTC. It is translated as CASRITGTSNEQFF.

The chain is built from TRBV7-2 and TRBJ1-6; a possible D gene is TRBD1 (6 bases). V shed 2 bases and J shed 7 bases, with 15 bases lying between them. Germline CDR1 SGHTA, CDR2 FQGNSA. There are 16 residues in the CDR3. The chain's CDR3 is CASSLRQGFGNSPLHF. In DNA form, the CDR3 reads TGTGCCAGCAGCTTAAGGCAGGGGTTTGGAAATTCACCCCTCCACTTT.

This sequence joins TRBV2 and TRBJ2-5; 11 bases fit TRBD2. The CDR3 is made up of 15 amino acids. Losses at the gene ends were 6 bases for V and 6 bases for J; bases not matched to a gene: 9. In germline, CDR1 is SNHLY, CDR2 FYNNEI. The CDR3 DNA follows: TGTGCCAGCAGACGTCACACTAGCGGGGGTAAGACCCAGTACTTC. Encoded protein: CASRRHTSGGKTQYF.

V usage is TRBV6-5 and J usage is TRBJ2-6; possible D gene TRBD2, 6 bases. Trimming shortened V by 7 bases and J by 0 bases, and 10 bases separated the two germline ends. The CDR3 contains 15 residues. Germline V gene sequence: CDR1 MNHEY, CDR2 SVGAGI. The DNA of the CDR3 is TGTGCCAGCATCGGGGGTGTCTCTGGGGCCAACGTCCTGACTTTC. This codes for CASIGGVSGANVLTF.

The chain recombines TRBV19 with TRBJ1-2; 8 bases agree with TRBD1. V lost 10 bases, J lost 4 bases, and 14 bases stayed unmatched. CDR3 length: 15 amino acids. Germline V CDR1 and CDR2: LNHDA, SQIVND (reference sequence). In nucleotides, the CDR3 is TGTGCCACAACAGGGGGGGTGATAGACGGCTATGGCTACACCTTC. It encodes CATTGGVIDGYGYTF.

The chain uses TRBV24-1 and TRBJ2-7; 8 bases are a match to TRBD1. The CDR3 length is 16 residues. CDR1 and CDR2 from the germline V gene are KGHDR and SFDVKD. V lost 0 bases and J lost 4; bases outside the gene matches: 7. Here the CDR3 reads CATSDLGQGGIYEQYF. The CDR3, as DNA: TGTGCCACCAGTGATTTGGGACAGGGCGGGATTTACGAGCAGTACTTC.

The chain couples TRBV5-5 to TRBJ1-1; maybe TRBD1 (5 bases). Germline-derived CDR1 and CDR2 are SGHKS and YYEKEE (reference sequence). This CDR3 spans 16 amino acids. Trimming removed 5 bases from V and 4 bases from J, with 21 bases in between. The CDR3, as DNA: TGTGCCAGCAGTGGTGACCGACAGCCCCGGATCACTGAAGCTTTCTTT. Amino acids: CASSGDRQPRITEAFF.

This chain links TRBV7-9 with TRBJ2-7; 9 bases match TRBD1. With 2 bases clipped from V and 5 bases from J, the junction kept 7 bases outside the gene matches. Germline CDR1 reads SEHNR; CDR2 reads FQNEAQ (reference sequence). The CDR3 is made up of 15 amino acids. The CDR3 nucleotides are TGTGCCAGCAGCTTAACCCCGAACAGGGGGCACGAGCAGTACTTC. Protein: CASSLTPNRGHEQYF.

J is TRBJ1-1 and V is TRBV5-6, with 9 positions matching TRBD1. Germline-derived CDR1 and CDR2 are SGHDT and YYEEEE. CDR3 length: 15 amino acids. The V and J ends lost 2 bases and 3 bases, in that order; junction bases with no gene match: 5. The CDR3 loop is CASSFTGGPYTEAFF. CDR3 coding DNA: TGTGCCAGCAGCTTCACAGGGGGCCCTTACACTGAAGCTTTCTTT.

The chain employs TRBV6-5 and TRBJ1-1; D perhaps matches TRBD1 (6 bases). Trimming took off 2 bases at V and 8 bases at J, with 6 bases between the two ends. The CDR3 covers 11 residues. Germline V gives CDR1 MNHEY, CDR2 SVGAGI. CDR3 amino acids: CASSYGTEAFF. The CDR3 coding sequence is TGTGCCAGCAGTTACGGGACAGAAGCTTTCTTT.

This clone was observed a single time. CDR3 amino acids: CASSQTGTRSYEQYF. The CDR3 nucleotides are TGCGCCAGCAGTCAAACCGGGACCCGCTCCTACGAGCAGTACTTC. The chain combines TRBV5-1 with TRBJ2-7; either TRBD1 or TRBD2 may fit D (5 bases each). CDR1 is SGHRS and CDR2 is YFSETQ in the germline V gene. Trimming removed 5 bases at V and 0 bases at J, with 15 bases between. This CDR3 has 15 amino acids.

This clone was observed a handful of times. V usage is TRBV6-5 and J usage is TRBJ1-4; D gene ambiguous. Germline CDR1 and CDR2: MNHEY and SVGAGI. This CDR3 has 14 residues. V lost 5 bases and J lost 1, with 8 bases in between. CDR3 DNA sequence: TGTGCCAGCAGTCGGGTGGGAACTAATGAAAAACTGTTTTTT. Translation: CASSRVGTNEKLFF.

This clone has just one count. The CDR3 protein is CASSSHGGGKTEAFF. CDR3 DNA: TGTGCCAGCAGCTCGCACGGGGGAGGCAAGACTGAAGCTTTCTTT. The V gene is TRBV7-2, the J gene TRBJ1-1, with a weak D call TRBD1 (5 bases). Trimming took 4 bases from V and 5 from J, leaving 17 bases between them. The germline V gene has CDR1 SGHTA and CDR2 FQGNSA. This CDR3 contains 15 residues.